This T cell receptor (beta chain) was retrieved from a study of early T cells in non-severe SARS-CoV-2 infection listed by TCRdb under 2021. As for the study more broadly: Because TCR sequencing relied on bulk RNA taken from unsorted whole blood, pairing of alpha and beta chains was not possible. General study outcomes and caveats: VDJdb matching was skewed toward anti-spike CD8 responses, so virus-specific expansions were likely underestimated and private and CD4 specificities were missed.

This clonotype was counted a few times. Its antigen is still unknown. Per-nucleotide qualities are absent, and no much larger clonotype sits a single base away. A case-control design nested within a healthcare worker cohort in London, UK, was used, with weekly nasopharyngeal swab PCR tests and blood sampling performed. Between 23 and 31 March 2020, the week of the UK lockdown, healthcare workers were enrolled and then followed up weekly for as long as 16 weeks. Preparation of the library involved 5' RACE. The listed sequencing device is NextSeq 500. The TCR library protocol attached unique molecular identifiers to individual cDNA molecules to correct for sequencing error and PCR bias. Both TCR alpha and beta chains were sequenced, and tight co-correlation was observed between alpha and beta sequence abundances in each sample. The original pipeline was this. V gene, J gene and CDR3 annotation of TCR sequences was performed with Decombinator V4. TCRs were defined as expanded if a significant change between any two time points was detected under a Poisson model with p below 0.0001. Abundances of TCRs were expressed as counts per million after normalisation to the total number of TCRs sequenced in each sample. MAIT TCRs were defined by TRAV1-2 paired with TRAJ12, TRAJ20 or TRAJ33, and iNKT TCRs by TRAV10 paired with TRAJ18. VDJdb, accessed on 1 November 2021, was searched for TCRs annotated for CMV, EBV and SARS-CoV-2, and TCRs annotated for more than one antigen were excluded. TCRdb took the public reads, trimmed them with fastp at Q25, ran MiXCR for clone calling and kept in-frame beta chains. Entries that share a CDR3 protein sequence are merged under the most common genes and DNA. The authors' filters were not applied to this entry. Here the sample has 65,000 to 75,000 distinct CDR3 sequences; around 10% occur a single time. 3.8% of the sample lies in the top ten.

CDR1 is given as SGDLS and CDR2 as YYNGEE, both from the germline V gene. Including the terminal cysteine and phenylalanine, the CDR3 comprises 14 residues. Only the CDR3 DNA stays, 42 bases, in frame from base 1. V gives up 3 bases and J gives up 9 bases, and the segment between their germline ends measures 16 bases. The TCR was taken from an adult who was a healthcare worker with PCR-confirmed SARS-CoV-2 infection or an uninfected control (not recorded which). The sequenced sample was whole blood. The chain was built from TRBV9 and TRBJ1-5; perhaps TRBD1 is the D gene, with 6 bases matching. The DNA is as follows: TGTGCCAGCAGCGAGACAGGCGCGAGTGGGCCCCAGCATTTT. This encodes CASSETGASGPQHF.